These T cell receptor beta chains were read from a single sample in a study of T-cell reconstitution after alpha-beta-depleted transplantation in children. TCRdb recomputed calls from the PCR reads with MiXCR, one row per CDR3 protein. Of around 670,000 distinct CDR3 sequences in the sample, roughly 14% were seen once. Sequenced here: PBMCs, sampled before TCRalphabeta/CD19-depleted stem cell transplant. These receptors were obtained from a girl aged 2 to 10 with congenital amegakaryocytic thrombocytopenia, due to receive a stem cell transplant. Each CDR3 is given with its conserved first and last residue. D genes are given only for firm matches. Clone size, where shown, is once, few, many, or a class for clones that have expanded.

abundance | j_gene | d_gene | v_gene | CDR3nt | CDR3aa
few | TRBJ2-1 | . | TRBV20-1 | TGCAGTGCTAGGAGTGGTGGGAGCCCCTACAATGAGCAGTTCTTC | CSARSGGSPYNEQFF
once | TRBJ2-3 | TRBD2 | TRBV20-1 | TGCAGTGCTAGATCAGGAGCGGGAGGGCCGGATACGCAGTATTTT | CSARSGAGGPDTQYF
few | TRBJ2-1 | TRBD2 | TRBV12-3/TRBV12-4 | TGTGCCAGCAGTTTCAGGACTAGGGACAATGAGCAGTTCTTC | CASSFRTRDNEQFF
. | TRBJ2-1 | . | TRBV5-1 | TGCGCCAGCAGCTTGGAGAGAGCGAACAATGAGCAGTTCTTC | CASSLERANNEQFF
many | TRBJ2-2 | . | TRBV5-1 | TGCGCCAGCAGCGAGGACATTAACACCGGGGAGCTGTTTTTT | CASSEDINTGELFF
. | TRBJ2-3 | . | TRBV5-1 | TGCGCCAGCAGCTTGGAAACGGCAGACTCTCGAGATACGCAGTATTTT | CASSLETADSRDTQYF
. | TRBJ2-1 | . | TRBV7-2 | TGTGCCAGCAGCTTAGGGGCAGGGCGGGATGAGCAGTTCTTC | CASSLGAGRDEQFF
few | TRBJ2-5 | . | TRBV5-1 | TGCGCCAGCAGCTTGGCCGACAGGCGTTGGGTGGGAGAGACCCAGTACTTC | CASSLADRRWVGETQYF
few | TRBJ2-7 | . | TRBV4-1 | TGCGCCAGCAGCCAAAGCGCCGGCTACGAGCAGTACTTC | CASSQSAGYEQYF
. | TRBJ2-1 | TRBD2 | TRBV3-1 | TGTGCCAGCAGCCAATTAAAATATCCAACTAGCGGAACCTACAATGAGCAGTTCTTC | CASSQLKYPTSGTYNEQFF
many | TRBJ2-7 | TRBD1 | TRBV27 | TGTGCCAGCAGTTCAGGGACAGTCTACGAGCAGTACTTC | CASSSGTVYEQYF
many | TRBJ2-1 | . | TRBV4-1 | TGCGCCAGCAGCCAAGAGACCCCCGGGACCTACCTAAGCAATGAGCAGTTCTTC | CASSQETPGTYLSNEQFF
many | TRBJ2-1 | . | TRBV9 | TGTGCCAGCAGCGTAGCCGCAGCTAGTTACAATGAGCAGTTCTTC | CASSVAAASYNEQFF
. | TRBJ1-2 | TRBD1 | TRBV5-1 | TGCGCCAGCAGCCAGGGACAGGGTTTCCATTTCGGTGGCTACACCTTC | CASSQGQGFHFGGYTF
few | TRBJ2-5 | . | TRBV7-6 | TGTGCCAGCAGCTTAGCTAGCAGGGGCGCCCGAATTGAGACCCAGTACTTC | CASSLASRGARIETQYF
many | TRBJ2-7 | TRBD2 | TRBV11-2 | TGTGCCAGCAGGCCCCTTGGCGGGAGAGCTTACGAGCAGTACTTC | CASRPLGGRAYEQYF
. | TRBJ2-2 | . | TRBV7-6 | TGTGCCAGCAGCTTAATCGTCCAGGGCCTTAACACCGGGGAGCTGTTTTTT | CASSLIVQGLNTGELFF
. | TRBJ2-6 | . | TRBV10-3 | TGTGCCATCTCGGACTTCTCCCGCGAGCCCTCTGGGGCCAACGTCCTGACTTTC | CAISDFSREPSGANVLTF
many | TRBJ2-3 | . | TRBV20-1 | TGCAGTGCTATAGGAGGAACAGATACGCAGTATTTT | CSAIGGTDTQYF
few | TRBJ2-7 | . | TRBV5-1 | TGCGCCAGCAGCCTCGGCGGGAACGTGCGACCCTACGAGCAGTACTTC | CASSLGGNVRPYEQYF
few | TRBJ2-3 | TRBD2 | TRBV5-1 | TGCGCCAGCAGCGTCATAGCGGGATCTCCCCGCACAGATACGCAGTATTTT | CASSVIAGSPRTDTQYF
. | TRBJ2-2 | TRBD2 | TRBV20-1 | TGCTGTGCTAGACTTGGAAAAGCGGGAGGGCCGTCCGGGGAGCTGTTTTTT | CCARLGKAGGPSGELFF
many | TRBJ2-7 | . | TRBV28 | TGTGCCAGCACCCTCTCACGGGGGCCTCCGGTCTACGAGCAGTACTTC | CASTLSRGPPVYEQYF
many | TRBJ2-7 | . | TRBV10-3 | TGTGGTCGGGGGCACCCTCACGAGCAGTACTTC | CGRGHPHEQYF
few | TRBJ2-7 | . | TRBV7-8 | TGTGCCAGCTGCCCCGTGCTGGACAATGGCTACGAGCAGTACTTC | CASCPVLDNGYEQYF
many | TRBJ2-1 | . | TRBV10-3 | TGTGCCATCAGTGAGTACCCAGGGGAGACCAGCGATGAGCAGTTCTTC | CAISEYPGETSDEQFF
few | TRBJ2-7 | . | TRBV20-1 | TGCAGTGCTAGAGATAGAAGGGTCTACGAGCAGTACTTC | CSARDRRVYEQYF
many | TRBJ2-3 | . | TRBV6-5 | TGTGCCAGCAGTTACGCGGGAACGGGCGATACGCAGTATTTT | CASSYAGTGDTQYF
. | TRBJ2-1 | TRBD1 | TRBV5-1 | TGCGCCAGCAGCTCACCCGGGACAGGGGGACTAGCTACCTACAATGAGCAGTTCTTC | CASSSPGTGGLATYNEQFF
many | TRBJ2-7 | TRBD2 | TRBV5-1 | TGCGCCAGTACCTTTGCGGGAGGGACCTACGAGCAGTACTTC | CASTFAGGTYEQYF
. | TRBJ1-2 | TRBD1 | TRBV9 | TGTGCCAGCAGCGAGGGACAGGGGGCTTCTTACTATGGCTACACCTTC | CASSEGQGASYYGYTF
many | TRBJ2-2 | . | TRBV5-1 | TGCGCCAGCAGCTCAATAGACCTTTACGGGGAGCTGTTTTTT | CASSSIDLYGELFF
few | TRBJ1-1 | TRBD1 | TRBV10-3 | TGTGCCATCAGTGACAGAACCGGGACAGCGAACACTGAAGCTTTCTTT | CAISDRTGTANTEAFF
. | TRBJ2-3 | . | TRBV7-2 | TGTGCCAGCAGCTTCCCCCGTACTAGCACAGATACGCAGTATTTT | CASSFPRTSTDTQYF
many | TRBJ2-2 | . | TRBV29-1 | TGCAGCGGACTAGTAGGCGGGGAGCTGTTTTTT | CSGLVGGELFF
many | TRBJ2-3 | TRBD2 | TRBV20-1 | TGCAGTGCTTCTAGCGGGATCAACACAGATACGCAGTATTTT | CSASSGINTDTQYF
few | TRBJ2-1 | . | TRBV7-9 | TGTGCCAGCAGCCCCCTTAGGGACGGGAAGCAGTTCTTC | CASSPLRDGKQFF
few | TRBJ1-4 | . | TRBV19 | TGTGCCAGTAGTAGCCGTCTAGGCAGGGACACAGATGAAAAACTGTTTTTT | CASSSRLGRDTDEKLFF